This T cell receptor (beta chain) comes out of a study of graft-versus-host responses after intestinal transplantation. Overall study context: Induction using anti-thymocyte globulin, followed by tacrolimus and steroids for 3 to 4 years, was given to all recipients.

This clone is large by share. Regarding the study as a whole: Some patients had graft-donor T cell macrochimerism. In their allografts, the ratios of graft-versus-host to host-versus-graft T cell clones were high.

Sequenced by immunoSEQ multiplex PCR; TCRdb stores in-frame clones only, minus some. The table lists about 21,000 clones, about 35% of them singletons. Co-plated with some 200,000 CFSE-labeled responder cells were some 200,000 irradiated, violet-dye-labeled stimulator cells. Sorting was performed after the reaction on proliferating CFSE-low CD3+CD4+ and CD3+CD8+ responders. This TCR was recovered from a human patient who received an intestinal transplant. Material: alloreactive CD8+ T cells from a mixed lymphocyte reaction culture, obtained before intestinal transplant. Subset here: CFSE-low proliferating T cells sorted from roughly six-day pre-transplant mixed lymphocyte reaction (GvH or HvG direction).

As DNA, the CDR3 is TGTGCCAGCACCCTCTTAGCGGGGATTACAGATACGCAGTATTTT. Its translation is CASTLLAGITDTQYF. This sequence joins TRBV11-2 and TRBJ2-3; 8 bases fit TRBD2. The V segment lost 7 bases and the J segment 3 bases; nucleotides outside the gene matches: 9. The germline CDR1 and CDR2 sequences are SGHAT and FQNNGV. The CDR3 totals 15 residues.